This TCR beta chain comes out of a study of blood T cells in healthy people across ages. From germline, CDR1 is MGHRA and CDR2 YSYEKL. This CDR3 contains 15 residues. V lost 2 bases, J lost 5 bases, and 13 bases lay in between. PCR was performed a second time for about 7 to 11 cycles using a sample-barcoded 5' primer and a J-beta primer mix. TCRdb passed the 5' RACE reads through MiXCR, listing each CDR3 protein once. This table has 1.5 million to 2 million distinct CDR3 sequences, 25% to 30% appearing once. Every sample yielded at least 6.5 million isolated PBMCs. This TCR was recovered from a woman aged 30 to 39 in good health. The material sequenced was blood. V usage is TRBV4-1 and J usage is TRBJ1-5, with D uncertain. In DNA, the CDR3 is TGCGCCAGCAGCCAAAGTCAGCCCAACTATCAGCCCCAGCATTTT. Translated, it gives CASSQSQPNYQPQHF.